Sequencing of this TCR beta chain was carried out in a study of blood T cell repertoires in COVID-19. Study in general: Sources were T cells, B-cell-depleted T cells, or PBMCs; the material itself was cDNA or gDNA.

The authors' processing: Reference gene primer amplification gave estimated nucleated cell counts. Repertoires were generated with immunoSEQ multiplex PCR, while TCRdb's copy carries only in-frame clones and drops some. For V, J and clone size, that table is used; D and trimming come from the DNA. The sample lists 35,000 to 50,000 clones, roughly 85% occurring once. V gave up 2 bases and J gave up 2 bases, with 7 bases separating them. The CDR3 sequence is 13 residues long. The germline gives CDR1 SGHNT, CDR2 YYREEE (reference sequence). This receptor was obtained from a human donor in a cohort sampled during active COVID-19. Specimen: peripheral blood. The genes are TRBV5-4 and TRBJ1-2; maybe TRBD1 (5 bases). CDR3 in DNA: TGTGCCAGCAGCTTAAGACAGAACTATGGCTACACCTTC. Translation: CASSLRQNYGYTF. Variable domain in full (rest from reference TRBV5-4 and TRBJ1-2): ETGVTQSPTHLIKTRGQQVTLRCSSQSGHNTVSWYQQALGQGPQFIFQYYREEENGRGNFPPRFSGLQFPNYSSELNVNALELDDSALYLCASSLRQNYGYTFGSGTRLTVV.